The clone carrying this TCR beta chain was observed a single time. What it binds is not known. This specimen comes from a study of blood T cells in healthy people across ages. Findings and limits, study-wide: Naive CD4+ cell counts and diversity both ran higher in long-lived than in aged donors. TCR beta diversity tracked closely with naive T cell percentage.

The ends were cut back, 1 base at V and 2 bases at J, with 13 bases in the middle. CDR3 length: 16 residues. Germline V gene sequence: CDR1 SGHVS, CDR2 FNYEAQ. Donors gave 8 to 10 milliliters of peripheral blood apiece. PBMCs, at least 7 million per sample, were isolated. The authors ran a second PCR of about 7 to 12 cycles using a sample-barcoded 5' primer and a J-beta primer mix. Each CDR3 protein gets one entry after TCRdb re-called the 5' RACE reads with MiXCR. The sample records roughly 1,500,000 distinct CDR3 sequences, about 35% being singletons. The source of this sequence is a woman aged 30 to 39 in good health. The chain combines TRBV7-6 with TRBJ2-3; D may be TRBD2 (5 bases). Sample: blood. CDR3 nucleotides: TGTGCCAGCAGCTTAGGTCACCGAGACTACACAGATACGCAGTATTTT. Translation: CASSLGHRDYTDTQYF.